This is a list of T cell receptor beta chains from one sample in a study of blood T cells in healthy people across ages. A single record per CDR3 protein comes from TCRdb applying MiXCR to the 5' RACE reads. The table lists approximately 800,000 distinct CDR3 sequences, more than 50% of them singletons. Sequencing was performed on blood. These TCRs come from a man aged 35 to 55 in good health. Both conserved end residues are trimmed from each CDR3. Not every row has a clone size; where given, it reads once, few, many or a size class.

V	J	size	CDR3
TRBV27	TRBJ2-2	.	ASSPQGPTGELF
TRBV9	TRBJ2-3	once	ASSVAPGQVSDTQY
TRBV9	TRBJ1-2	.	ASRDSGYGYT
TRBV28	TRBJ1-2	.	ASSLDSGTVNYGYT
TRBV12-3/TRBV12-4	TRBJ1-1	.	ASSPPEWNTEAF
TRBV6-2/TRBV6-3	TRBJ2-7	.	ASSYLEKSYEQY
TRBV18	TRBJ2-7	.	ASSQLVTSGGTSYEQY
TRBV20-1	.	.	SARIGQGGETQY
TRBV20-1	TRBJ2-5	.	SAREVVGTADQETQY
TRBV28	TRBJ2-1	.	ASTAHGYEQF
TRBV27	TRBJ2-7	.	ASSSTGDLSYEQY
TRBV5-1	TRBJ2-7	many	ASSSSTGAYEQY
TRBV5-5	.	.	ASSLGGVAKSETQY
TRBV27	TRBJ1-2	.	ASRWRHRESYGYT
TRBV6-2/TRBV6-3	TRBJ2-3	.	ASSYERPTDTQY
TRBV29-1	TRBJ2-3	.	SVVGTQGPDTQY
TRBV28	TRBJ1-2	.	ASNTGAGDYGHT
TRBV7-8	.	.	ASSLVSTQETQY
TRBV15	TRBJ2-7	.	ATSRASGLIHEQY
TRBV12-3/TRBV12-4	TRBJ1-1	.	ASSFGFTGNTEAF
TRBV5-1	TRBJ2-7	.	ASRTDPTGGSYEQY
TRBV6-1	TRBJ2-7	.	VSTEGDPVIYEQY
TRBV2	TRBJ1-1	.	ASSESETTGLNTEAF